This is a list of T cell receptor beta chains from one sample in a study of response to subunit inactivated influenza vaccine. One entry per CDR3 protein, called by TCRdb with MiXCR from the RT-PCR reads. Of 200,000 to 250,000 distinct CDR3 sequences listed, 12% are singletons. The sequencing used non-naive T cells sorted from PBMCs, collected about 14 days before vaccination. These receptors came from a man aged 45-65 years who received an inactivated influenza vaccine. The CDR3 runs from the conserved cysteine through the conserved F or W. The D gene is left open where the match is weak. Size is omitted from some rows. Given values are once, few, many or a class for expanded clones.

CDR3aa	CDR3nt	j_gene	d_gene	v_gene	abundance
CASSNLFAEGYEQYF	TGTGCCAGCAGCAACTTGTTCGCTGAGGGCTACGAGCAGTACTTC	TRBJ2-7	-	TRBV7-9	-
CSAREPRGGPYNEQFF	TGCAGTGCTAGAGAGCCCCGGGGTGGGCCCTACAATGAGCAGTTCTTC	TRBJ2-1	-	TRBV20-1	few
CASSTLSYEQYF	TGTGCCAGCAGCACGCTATCCTACGAGCAGTACTTC	TRBJ2-7	-	TRBV7-8	-
CASSQDPGNTGELFF	TGCGCCAGCAGCCAAGACCCCGGGAACACCGGGGAGCTGTTTTTT	TRBJ2-2	-	TRBV4-3	few
CASSLTGYTEAFF	TGTGCCAGCAGTTTGACAGGGTACACTGAAGCTTTCTTT	TRBJ1-1	TRBD1	TRBV12-3/TRBV12-4	many
CSASFGLAGKGELFF	TGCAGTGCCTCTTTTGGACTAGCGGGGAAGGGGGAGCTGTTTTTT	TRBJ2-2	TRBD2	TRBV20-1	-
CSARDPQSNSPLHF	TGCAGTGCGAGGGACCCTCAATCTAATTCACCCCTCCACTTT	TRBJ1-6	-	TRBV20-1	-
CASSLVSYEQYF	TGTGCCAGCAGCTTAGTTAGCTACGAGCAGTACTTC	TRBJ2-7	-	TRBV7-2	many
CASSYLAFYEQYF	TGTGCCAGCAGTTATTTGGCGTTCTACGAGCAGTACTTC	TRBJ2-7	-	TRBV6-6	-
CASSLLGTRALAGNTGELFF	TGTGCCAGCAGTTTACTGGGGACCCGTGCTCTAGCGGGGAACACCGGGGAGCTGTTTTTT	TRBJ2-2	TRBD2	TRBV28	-
CASRWGLAGRGELFF	TGTGCCAGCAGATGGGGACTAGCGGGGCGCGGGGAGCTGTTTTTT	TRBJ2-2	TRBD2	TRBV28	-
CCASGGAPSSYNEQFF	TGCTGTGCTAGCGGGGGGGCCCCCAGCTCCTACAATGAGCAGTTCTTC	TRBJ2-1	TRBD2	TRBV20-1	-
CSAYLVYEQYF	TGCAGTGCGTATCTAGTCTACGAGCAGTACTTC	TRBJ2-7	-	TRBV20-1	-
CASRGSVISEQYF	TGTGCCAGCAGGGGCAGCGTAATCTCCGAGCAGTACTTC	TRBJ2-7	-	TRBV12-3/TRBV12-4	many
CASSLVGGEGQPQHF	TGTGCCAGCAGCTTGGTAGGGGGAGAAGGGCAGCCCCAGCATTTT	TRBJ1-5	-	TRBV5-5	few
CASSLGAINSPLHF	TGTGCCAGCAGTCTTGGGGCTATCAATTCACCCCTCCACTTT	TRBJ1-6	-	TRBV12-3/TRBV12-4	many
CASSQGRENGNTIYF	TGTGCCAGCAGCCAAGGCAGGGAGAACGGAAACACCATATATTTT	TRBJ1-3	-	TRBV3-1	-
CSVGGTGTDTQYF	TGCAGCGTTGGAGGGACAGGCACAGATACGCAGTATTTT	TRBJ2-3	TRBD1	TRBV29-1	many
CASSLRTRREEQFF	TGTGCCAGCAGTTTACGGACTCGCAGGGAGGAGCAGTTCTTC	TRBJ2-1	-	TRBV12-3/TRBV12-4	many
CASSTPLGLNFNEQFF	TGTGCCAGCAGCACCCCGCTAGGACTAAACTTCAATGAGCAGTTCTTC	TRBJ2-1	-	TRBV6-2/TRBV6-3	few
CASSKETSNEQFF	TGTGCCAGCAGTAAGGAGACTAGCAATGAGCAGTTCTTC	TRBJ2-1	-	TRBV6-1	-
CASSFFGQGSGELFF	TGCGCCAGCAGCTTTTTCGGACAGGGAAGCGGGGAGCTGTTTTTT	TRBJ2-2	TRBD1	TRBV5-1	-
CASSLSRHNEKLFF	TGTGCCAGCAGTTTGTCCAGACATAATGAAAAACTGTTTTTT	TRBJ1-4	-	TRBV12-3/TRBV12-4	many
CASSRRGGDEQFF	TGCGCCAGCAGCCGCCGCGGGGGGGATGAGCAGTTCTTC	TRBJ2-1	TRBD2	TRBV4-3	few
CASVMSMGQPQHF	TGTGCCAGCGTCATGAGCATGGGTCAGCCCCAGCATTTT	TRBJ1-5	-	TRBV12-3/TRBV12-4	many
CSAIRDTLGSGNQPQHF	TGCAGTGCAATCCGGGACACTCTAGGGTCAGGCAATCAGCCCCAGCATTTT	TRBJ1-5	-	TRBV20-1	many
CATSDLGTGGDEQFF	TGTGCCACCAGTGATCTAGGGACTGGGGGGGATGAGCAGTTCTTC	TRBJ2-1	TRBD2	TRBV24-1	many
CSARAVAGAPDTQYF	TGCAGTGCTAGAGCGGTAGCGGGAGCCCCAGATACGCAGTATTTT	TRBJ2-3	TRBD2	TRBV20-1	many
CASSLGTGGTEAFF	TGCGCCAGCAGCTTGGGGACAGGGGGCACTGAAGCTTTCTTT	TRBJ1-1	TRBD1	TRBV5-1	-
CASSTGQGAYGYTF	TGCGCCAGCAGCACCGGACAGGGGGCCTATGGCTACACCTTC	TRBJ1-2	TRBD1	TRBV5-1	-
CASSYSGVLSVQFF	TGTGCCAGCAGTTACTCAGGGGTCCTCTCGGTGCAGTTCTTC	TRBJ2-1	-	TRBV6-2/TRBV6-3	-
CASSYAQGAEQPQHF	TGTGCCAGCAGCTACGCTCAGGGGGCTGAACAGCCCCAGCATTTT	TRBJ1-5	TRBD1	TRBV7-2	-
CASSLARHTDTQYF	TGTGCCAGCAGCTTGGCTCGGCACACAGATACGCAGTATTTT	TRBJ2-3	-	TRBV5-4	few
CSARDSSGSGNIQYF	TGCAGTGCTAGAGATTCTAGCGGGAGCGGTAACATTCAGTACTTC	TRBJ2-4	TRBD2	TRBV20-1	few
CASSFGGRLQETQYF	TGTGCCAGTAGTTTCGGCGGGAGGCTCCAAGAGACCCAGTACTTC	TRBJ2-5	TRBD2	TRBV19	few
CATSETTGRGETQYF	TGTGCCACCAGTGAAACGACAGGGCGGGGAGAGACCCAGTACTTC	TRBJ2-5	-	TRBV24-1	-
CSARTPANYGYTF	TGCAGTGCCCGAACACCGGCTAACTATGGCTACACCTTC	TRBJ1-2	-	TRBV20-1	-
CASSSGQNTDTQYF	TGCGCCAGCAGCTCAGGACAGAACACAGATACGCAGTATTTT	TRBJ2-3	-	TRBV5-1	-
CSAHSGRAGTQYF	TGCAGTGCCCACAGCGGGAGGGCAGGAACCCAGTACTTC	TRBJ2-5	TRBD2	TRBV20-1	-
CASSKWAETNYEQYF	TGCGCCAGCAGTAAGTGGGCCGAGACCAACTACGAGCAGTACTTC	TRBJ2-7	-	TRBV4-1	many
CASIRGGQGARPRYNEQFF	TGTGCCAGCATAAGGGGTGGACAGGGGGCAAGACCTCGGTACAATGAGCAGTTCTTC	TRBJ2-1	TRBD1	TRBV13	-
CASSYPGTSGKDEQFF	TGTGCCAGCAGCTACCCCGGGACTAGCGGGAAGGATGAGCAGTTCTTC	TRBJ2-1	TRBD2	TRBV13	few
CASSYPDTFRPLHF	TGTGCCAGCAGTTACCCGGACACCTTTCGGCCCCTCCACTTT	TRBJ1-6	-	TRBV6-2/TRBV6-3	-
CASRDVYGGEKLFF	TGTGCCAGCAGGGACGTATATGGAGGAGAAAAACTGTTTTTT	TRBJ1-4	-	TRBV6-2/TRBV6-3	few
CAISEAGQASTDTQYF	TGTGCCATCAGTGAAGCCGGACAGGCTAGCACAGATACGCAGTATTTT	TRBJ2-3	TRBD1	TRBV10-3	few